One and the same sample provided the 21 T cell receptor beta chains below, sequenced in a study of blood T cell repertoires in COVID-19. Repertoires were generated with immunoSEQ multiplex PCR, while TCRdb's copy carries only in-frame clones and drops some. The table has about 78,000 clones, roughly 86% seen once. Input material: peripheral blood. These receptors all stem from an older woman with acute or convalescent COVID-19.

V usage is TRBV28 and J usage is TRBJ1-2; 9 nucleotides match TRBD1. CDR1 MDHEN and CDR2 SYDVKM come from the germline V gene. The V segment lost 5 bases and the J segment 4 bases; nucleotides outside the gene matches: 5. CDR3 length: 14 amino acids. This chain's CDR3 is CASSPQGAGYGYTF. Written as DNA, the CDR3 is TGTGCCAGCAGTCCACAGGGGGCTGGCTATGGCTACACCTTC.

Regarding this clone: This same CDR3 is encoded by further DNA sequences in the sample. The chain couples TRBV5-1 to TRBJ2-5; D is ambiguous. The CDR3 extends over 11 amino acids. V gave up 4 bases and J gave up 5 bases, with 6 bases separating them. The V gene's germline CDR1 is SGHRS and CDR2 YFSETQ. The CDR3 nucleotides read TGCGCCAGCAGCCAACAGGAGACCCAGTACTTC. Translated: CASSQQETQYF.

The V gene is TRBV11-2, the J gene TRBJ2-3; 10 nucleotides align to TRBD2. J was trimmed by 2 bases and V by 1 base; bases with no gene match: 3. The CDR3 covers 16 residues. Germline V gene data show CDR1 as SGHAT and CDR2 as FQNNGV. The CDR3 sequence is CASSLGGLAVTDTQYF. In DNA form, the CDR3 reads TGTGCCAGCAGCTTAGGAGGACTAGCGGTCACAGATACGCAGTATTTT.

J is TRBJ1-5 and V is TRBV5-6; TRBD1 is a possible D gene (6 bases). Germline CDR1 and CDR2: SGHDT and YYEEEE. The CDR3 sequence is 15 residues long. V was trimmed by 4 bases and J by 3 bases, leaving 14 bases between them. Here the CDR3 DNA reads TGTGCCAGCAGCCTAGGGGGGGCTGACAATCAGCCCCAGCATTTT. Its translation: CASSLGGADNQPQHF.

The chain carries TRBV7-8 and TRBJ2-1; possible D gene TRBD1, 6 bases. The V and J ends lost 4 bases and 8 bases respectively, with 12 bases between them. Germline loops: CDR1 SGHVS, CDR2 FQNEAQ. The CDR3 sequence is 13 residues long. The CDR3: CASSYRVGYEQFF. CDR3 nucleotide sequence: TGTGCCAGCAGCTACAGGGTTGGGTATGAGCAGTTCTTC.

The chain uses TRBV7-6 and TRBJ1-2; D unresolved. Germline CDR1 SGHVS, CDR2 FNYEAQ. This CDR3 has 13 residues. With 6 bases removed from V and 4 bases from J, the gap between germline ends came to 12 bases. The DNA for the CDR3 is TGTGCCAGCAGTCAAAGTGCAGGCTATGGCTACACCTTC. Protein product: CASSQSAGYGYTF.

This clone was counted between two and nine times. The chain uses TRBV7-9 and TRBJ2-7, with 9 bases matching TRBD2. J lost 1 base, V lost 5 bases, and 6 bases had no gene match. Germline CDR1 reads SEHNR; CDR2 reads FQNEAQ (reference sequence). The CDR3 has 15 amino acids. The CDR3 region has the DNA TGTGCCAGCAGCGGTTATAGCGGGAGATCCTACGAGCAGTACTTC. Amino acids: CASSGYSGRSYEQYF.

This chain uses TRBV3-1 (or the pseudogene TRBV3-2) with TRBJ2-7; TRBD2 aligns across 10 bases. CDR1 and CDR2 (germline): LGHDT, YNNKEL (reference sequence). This CDR3 is 16 amino acids long. The J segment lost 4 bases and the V segment lost 1 base, leaving 7 bases of the junction unmatched. In nucleotides, the CDR3 is TGTGCCAGCAGCCAAGTCCCTCTAGCGGGAGTGTACGAGCAGTACTTC. It codes for CASSQVPLAGVYEQYF.

V gene TRBV19 combines with J gene TRBJ1-1, with D perhaps matching TRBD1 (6 bases). Trimming shortened V by 2 bases and J by 8 bases, and 15 bases separated the two germline ends. This CDR3 comprises 14 residues. CDR1 is LNHDA and CDR2 is SQIVND in the germline V gene (reference sequence). The CDR3 loop reads CASSISLTGREAFF. CDR3 coding DNA: TGTGCCAGTAGTATATCCCTTACAGGGCGCGAAGCTTTCTTT.

The V call is TRBV4-2, the J call TRBJ2-7; TRBD2 matches at 12 bases. CDR1 and CDR2 from the germline V gene are LGHNA and YNFKEQ. This CDR3 contains 16 residues. V lost 0 bases to trimming and J lost 0 bases; unmatched junction nucleotides: 0. DNA of the CDR3: TGTGCCAGCAGCCAAGAGACTAGCGGGGGCTCCTACGAGCAGTACTTC. It translates to CASSQETSGGSYEQYF.

This chain uses TRBV9 with TRBJ2-1, with TRBD1 identical over 9 bases. Germline V gene sequence: CDR1 SGDLS, CDR2 YYNGEE. The trim removed 0 bases at V and 4 bases at J, leaving 2 bases unmatched. The CDR3 is made up of 15 amino acids. DNA of the CDR3: TGTGCCAGCAGCGTAGACAGGGGGCTTTACAATGAGCAGTTCTTC. Encoded protein: CASSVDRGLYNEQFF.

The chain uses TRBV9 and TRBJ2-7, with 8 nucleotides matching TRBD1. The germline V gene has CDR1 SGDLS and CDR2 YYNGEE. V gave up 4 bases and J gave up 1 base; unmatched junction bases: 4. This CDR3 region has 14 residues. CDR3 nucleotide sequence: TGTGCCAGCAGCAAACACAGGGGGTCCTACGAGCAGTACTTC. Translated: CASSKHRGSYEQYF.

The CDR3 is CASSPRGEGEKLFF. CDR3 bases: TGTGCCAGCAGTCCCCGCGGGGAGGGAGAAAAACTGTTTTTT. The V gene is TRBV6-5, the J gene TRBJ1-4; D is ambiguous. CDR3 length: 14 residues. Looked up from germline, CDR1 is MNHEY and CDR2 is SVGAGI. Trimming shortened V by 5 bases and J by 8 bases, and 15 bases separated the two germline ends.

The J gene is TRBJ1-1, the V gene TRBV24-1; TRBD1 agrees at 8 bases. Germline assignment: CDR1 KGHDR and CDR2 SFDVKD. With 10 bases clipped from V and 12 bases from J, the junction kept 12 bases outside the gene matches. CDR3 size: 12 residues. CDR3 region: CATESDREETFF. The CDR3 DNA follows: TGTGCCACTGAGTCGGACAGGGAGGAAACTTTCTTT.

A single count supports this clone. This chain connects TRBV6-6 to TRBJ1-4, with no clear D. V was clipped by 4 bases and J by 0 bases, with 9 bases between them. CDR3 length: 15 residues. CDR1 is MNHNY and CDR2 is SVGAGI in the germline V gene (reference sequence). CDR3: CASSFGDPTNEKLFF. The CDR3 bases are TGTGCCAGCAGTTTCGGAGATCCAACTAATGAAAAACTGTTTTTT.

The chain has TRBV7-6 and TRBJ2-7, with 7 bases lining up with TRBD1. The CDR3 consists of 19 residues. Trimming cost V 0 bases and J 3 bases; bases outside gene matches: 17. Germline CDR1 reads SGHVS; CDR2 reads FNYEAQ. The CDR3 protein is CASSLAGTASRASLYEQYF. The CDR3 DNA follows: TGTGCCAGCAGCTTAGCCGGGACAGCCTCGAGAGCGAGCCTCTACGAGCAGTACTTC.

The genes are TRBV7-9 and TRBJ2-1; 14 bases agree with TRBD2. CDR3 length: 15 amino acids. Germline assignment: CDR1 SEHNR and CDR2 FQNEAQ (reference sequence). Trimming at V came to 5 bases and at J to 8 bases, leaving 5 bases not matched to a gene. DNA for the CDR3: TGTGCCAGCAGCCCGCGACTAGCGGGAGGGCATGAGCAGTTCTTC. Translated, it gives CASSPRLAGGHEQFF.

This chain joins TRBV30 and TRBJ2-1, with D perhaps matching TRBD1 (5 bases). Trimming took off 6 bases at V and 5 bases at J, with 17 bases between the two ends. The germline gives CDR1 GTSNPN, CDR2 SVGIG (reference sequence). The CDR3 totals 14 residues. The CDR3 DNA follows: TGTGCCTGCAACTCAAGGGGATTCAACAATGAGCAGTTCTTC. The encoded protein is CACNSRGFNNEQFF.

The CDR3: CASSKGNRASSHFYSMYPDTQYF. The CDR3 bases are TGTGCCAGCAGCAAAGGAAACAGGGCCTCTAGTCATTTCTATTCCATGTACCCAGATACGCAGTATTTT. V usage is TRBV21-1 and J usage is TRBJ2-3; TRBD1, the table's D call, lacks a check against the DNA. TRBV21-1 is termed a pseudogene. This CDR3 has 23 residues.

The CDR3 bases are TGTGCCAGCAGCCAGGGACTAGCCCCTACCGGGGAGCTGTTTTTT. Its protein product is CASSQGLAPTGELFF. The chain employs TRBV4-2 and TRBJ2-2, with TRBD2 identical over 9 bases. V was clipped by 3 bases and J by 5 bases; unmatched bases: 4. Germline CDR1 is LGHNA and CDR2 is YNFKEQ. This CDR3 contains 15 residues.

V and J are TRBV6-5 and TRBJ2-3; 13 positions match TRBD2. The V gene end was trimmed by 5 bases and the J gene end by 7 bases; junction bases not matched to a gene: 6. The germline gives CDR1 MNHEY, CDR2 SVGAGI. The CDR3 has 15 residues. CDR3 sequence (DNA): TGTGCCAGCAGTATCGGGACTAGCGGGGTGTATACGCAGTATTTT. Residues: CASSIGTSGVYTQYF.